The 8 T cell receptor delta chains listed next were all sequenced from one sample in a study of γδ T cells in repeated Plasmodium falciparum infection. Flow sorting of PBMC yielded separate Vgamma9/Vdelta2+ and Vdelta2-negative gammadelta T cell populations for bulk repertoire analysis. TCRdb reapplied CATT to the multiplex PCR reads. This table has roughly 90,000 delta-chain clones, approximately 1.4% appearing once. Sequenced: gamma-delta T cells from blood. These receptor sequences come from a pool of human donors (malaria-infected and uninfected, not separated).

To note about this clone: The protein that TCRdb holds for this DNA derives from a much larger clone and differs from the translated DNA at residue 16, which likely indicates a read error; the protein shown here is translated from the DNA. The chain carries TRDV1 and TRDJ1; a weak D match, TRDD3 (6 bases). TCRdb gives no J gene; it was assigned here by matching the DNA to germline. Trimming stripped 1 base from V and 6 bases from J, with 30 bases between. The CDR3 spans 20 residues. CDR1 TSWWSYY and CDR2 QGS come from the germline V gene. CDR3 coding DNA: TGTGCTCTTGGGGAACCAGCTAACGTCCTCCACATACTGGGTCCCAATAAACTCATCTTT. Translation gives CALGEPANVLHILGPNKLIF.

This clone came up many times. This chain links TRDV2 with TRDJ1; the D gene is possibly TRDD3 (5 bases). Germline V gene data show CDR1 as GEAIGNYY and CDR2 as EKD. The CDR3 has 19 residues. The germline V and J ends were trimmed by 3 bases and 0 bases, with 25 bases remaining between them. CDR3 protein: CACDPLGGDPDKYTDKLIF. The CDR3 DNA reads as TGTGCCTGTGACCCCTTAGGTGGGGACCCAGATAAGTACACCGATAAACTCATCTTT.

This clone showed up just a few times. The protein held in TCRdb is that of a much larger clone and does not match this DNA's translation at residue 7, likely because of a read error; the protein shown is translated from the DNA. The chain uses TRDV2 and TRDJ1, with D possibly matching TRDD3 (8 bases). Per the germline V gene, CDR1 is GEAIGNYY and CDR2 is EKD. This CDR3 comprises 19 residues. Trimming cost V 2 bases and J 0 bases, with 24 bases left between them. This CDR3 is CACDIVIPTGDTHTDKLIF. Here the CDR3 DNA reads TGTGCCTGTGACATTGTCATTCCTACCGGGGATACCCACACCGATAAACTCATCTTT.

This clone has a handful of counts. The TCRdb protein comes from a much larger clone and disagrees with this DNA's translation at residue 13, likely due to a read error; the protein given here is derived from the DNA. The CDR3 DNA is TGTGCTCTTGGGGAACTACCCTGCCTTCCCAAGACTCCCTGGGGGACCCCTCCCGATAAACTCATCTTT. Its protein is CALGELPCLPKTPWGTPPDKLIF. This rearrangement joins TRDV1 to TRDJ1, with 8 nucleotides matching TRDD3. Matching the DNA to germline supplied the J gene, which TCRdb does not give. With 0 bases clipped from V and 3 bases from J, the junction kept 27 bases outside the gene matches. The CDR3 runs to 23 residues. Germline V gene data show CDR1 as TSWWSYY and CDR2 as QGS.

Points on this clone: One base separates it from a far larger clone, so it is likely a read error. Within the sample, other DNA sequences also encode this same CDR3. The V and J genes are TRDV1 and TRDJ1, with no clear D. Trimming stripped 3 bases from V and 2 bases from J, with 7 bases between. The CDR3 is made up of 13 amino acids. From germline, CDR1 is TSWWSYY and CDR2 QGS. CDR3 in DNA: TGTGCTCTTGGGGACTCTACTACCGATAAACTCATCTTT. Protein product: CALGDSTTDKLIF.

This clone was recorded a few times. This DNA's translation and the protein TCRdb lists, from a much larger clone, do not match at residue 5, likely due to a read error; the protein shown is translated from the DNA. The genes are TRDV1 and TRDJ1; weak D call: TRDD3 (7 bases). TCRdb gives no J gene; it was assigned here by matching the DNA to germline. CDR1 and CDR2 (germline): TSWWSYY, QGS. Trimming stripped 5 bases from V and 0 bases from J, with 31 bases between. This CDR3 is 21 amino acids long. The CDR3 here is CALGRGDPTSWGLTYTDKLIF. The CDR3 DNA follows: TGTGCTCTTGGGAGGGGGGATCCTACGAGCTGGGGGTTAACGTACACCGATAAACTCATCTTT.

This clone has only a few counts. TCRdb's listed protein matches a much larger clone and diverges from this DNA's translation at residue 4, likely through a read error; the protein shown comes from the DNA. This chain's CDR3 is CACGVDWGIRLTAQLFF. CDR3 sequence (DNA): TGTGCCTGTGGCGTCGACTGGGGGATAAGGTTGACAGCACAACTCTTCTTT. This chain uses TRDV2 with TRDJ2; the match to TRDD3 covers 11 bases. The CDR3 has 17 residues. V trimming: 5 bases; J trimming: 2 bases; junction bases outside the gene matches: 9. The germline gives CDR1 GEAIGNYY, CDR2 EKD.

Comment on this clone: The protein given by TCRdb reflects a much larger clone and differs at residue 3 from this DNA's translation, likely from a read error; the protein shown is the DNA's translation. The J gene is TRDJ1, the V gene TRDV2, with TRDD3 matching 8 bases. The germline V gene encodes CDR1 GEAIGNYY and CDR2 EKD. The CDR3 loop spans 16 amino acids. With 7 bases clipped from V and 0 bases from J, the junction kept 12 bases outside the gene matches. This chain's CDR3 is CAWVWLGDPHTDKLIF. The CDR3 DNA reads TGTGCCTGGGTTTGGCTGGGGGACCCTCACACCGATAAACTCATCTTT.